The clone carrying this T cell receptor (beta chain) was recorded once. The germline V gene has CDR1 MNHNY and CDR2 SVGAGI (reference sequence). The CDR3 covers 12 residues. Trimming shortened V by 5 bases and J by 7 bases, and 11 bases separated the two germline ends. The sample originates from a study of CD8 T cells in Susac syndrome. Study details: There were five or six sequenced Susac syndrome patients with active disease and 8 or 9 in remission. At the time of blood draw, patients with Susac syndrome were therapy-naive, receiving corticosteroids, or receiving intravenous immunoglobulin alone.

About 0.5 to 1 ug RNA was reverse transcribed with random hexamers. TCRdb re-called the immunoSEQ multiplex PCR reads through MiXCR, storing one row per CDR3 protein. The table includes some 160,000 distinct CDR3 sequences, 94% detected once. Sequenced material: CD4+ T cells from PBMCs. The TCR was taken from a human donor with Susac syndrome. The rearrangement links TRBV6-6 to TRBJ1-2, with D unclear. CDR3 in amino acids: CASSNPPTGYTF. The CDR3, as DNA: TGTGCCAGCAGTAATCCCCCTACTGGCTACACCTTC.